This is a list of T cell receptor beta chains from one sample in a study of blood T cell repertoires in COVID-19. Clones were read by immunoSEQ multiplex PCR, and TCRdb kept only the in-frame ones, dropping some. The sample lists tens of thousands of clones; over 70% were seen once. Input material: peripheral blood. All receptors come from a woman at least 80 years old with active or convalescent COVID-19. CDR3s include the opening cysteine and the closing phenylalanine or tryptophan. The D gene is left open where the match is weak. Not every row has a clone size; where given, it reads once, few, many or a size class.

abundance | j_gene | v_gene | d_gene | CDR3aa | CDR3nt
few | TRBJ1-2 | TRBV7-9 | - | CACNLGQILYGYTF | TGTGCCTGCAACTTAGGACAGATTCTTTATGGCTACACCTTC
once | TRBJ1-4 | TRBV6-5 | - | CASRGSPNEKLFF | TGTGCCAGCAGGGGCAGTCCTAATGAAAAACTGTTTTTT
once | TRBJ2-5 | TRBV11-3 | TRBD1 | CASKQGAIQETQYF | TGTGCCAGCAAGCAGGGGGCGATTCAAGAGACCCAGTACTTC
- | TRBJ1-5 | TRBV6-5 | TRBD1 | CASNHSLDRGNQPQHF | TGTGCCAGCAATCACTCACTGGACAGGGGAAATCAGCCCCAGCATTTT
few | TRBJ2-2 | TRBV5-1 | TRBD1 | CASSLVSGQGNTGELFF | TGCGCCAGCAGCTTGGTTTCGGGACAGGGCAACACCGGGGAGCTGTTTTTT
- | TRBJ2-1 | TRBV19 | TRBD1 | CASTAQGTGAEQFF | TGTGCCAGTACCGCACAGGGGACGGGCGCTGAGCAGTTCTTC
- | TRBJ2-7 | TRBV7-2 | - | CASSLSSYEQYF | TGTGCCAGCAGCCTGAGCTCCTACGAGCAGTACTTC
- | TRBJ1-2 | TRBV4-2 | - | CASSTRTGQGGGYGYTF | TGTGCCAGCAGCACCAGAACCGGGCAGGGAGGGGGCTATGGCTACACCTTC
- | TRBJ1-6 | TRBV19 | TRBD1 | CASSARGPSYNSPLHF | TGTGCCAGTAGTGCCAGGGGGCCTTCCTATAATTCACCCCTCCACTTT
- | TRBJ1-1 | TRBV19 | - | CASSIGGRYTEAFF | TGTGCCAGTAGTATCGGGGGACGGTACACTGAAGCTTTCTTT
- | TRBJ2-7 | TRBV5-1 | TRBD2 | CASSMGLAGALYF | TGCGCCAGCAGCATGGGACTAGCGGGGGCACTGTACTTC
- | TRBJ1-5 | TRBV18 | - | CASSPLTANQPQHF | TGTGCCAGCTCACCTCTGACAGCCAATCAGCCCCAGCATTTT
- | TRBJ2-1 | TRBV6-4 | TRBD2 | CASSAVATGAGYNEQFF | TGTGCCAGCAGTGCCGTGGCCACGGGAGCGGGATACAATGAGCAGTTCTTC
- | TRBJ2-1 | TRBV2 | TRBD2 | CASSFGLAEQFF | TGTGCCAGCAGCTTCGGACTAGCTGAGCAGTTCTTC
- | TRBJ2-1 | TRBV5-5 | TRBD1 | CASSSGTGRNEQFF | TGTGCCAGCAGCTCCGGGACAGGGAGAAATGAGCAGTTCTTC
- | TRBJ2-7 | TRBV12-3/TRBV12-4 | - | CASSLRLQDPLNF | TGTGCCAGCAGTTTAAGGTTACAGGACCCCTTAAACTTC
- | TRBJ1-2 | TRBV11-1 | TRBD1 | CASSSNRGSLYGYTF | TGTGCCAGCAGCTCTAACAGGGGTTCCCTGTATGGCTACACCTTC
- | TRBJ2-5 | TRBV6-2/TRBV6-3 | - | CASSTGEPETQYF | TGTGCCAGCAGTACCGGGGAGCCGGAGACCCAGTACTTC
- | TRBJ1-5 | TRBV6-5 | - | CASSYRSNQPQHF | TGTGCCAGCAGTTACCGGAGCAATCAGCCCCAGCATTTT
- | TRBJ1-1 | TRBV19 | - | CASSIRGGSAEAFF | TGTGCCAGTAGTATACGGGGTGGATCCGCTGAAGCTTTCTTT